This T cell receptor (beta chain) was recorded in a study of blood T cells in healthy people across ages. In the study overall: Template switching recovered approximately one barcoded beta molecule for every two T cells. Study conclusions and caveats: The long-lived group displayed more naive CD4+ cells, plus higher diversity, than the aged donors did.

Sample-barcoded 5' priming and a J-beta primer mix drove a second PCR of roughly 7 to 11 cycles. From the 5' RACE reads, TCRdb called clonotypes with MiXCR, one entry per CDR3 protein. Here the sample spans about 2 million distinct CDR3 sequences, less than 50% being singletons. Samples had at least 7 million PBMCs isolated from them. Total RNA extracted from each sample amounted to at least 5.5 micrograms. Germline-derived CDR1 and CDR2 are SGHTA and FQGNSA. The CDR3 contains 15 residues. With 5 bases clipped from V and 1 base from J, the junction kept 7 bases outside the gene matches. This clonotype was recorded at least ten times. Its target is unknown.

The V and J genes are TRBV7-2 and TRBJ2-5; TRBD2 agrees at 7 bases. The TCR comes from a woman in her 40s in good health. Sequenced sample: blood. Here the CDR3 reads CASSRAGVTQETQYF. The CDR3 region has the DNA TGTGCCAGCAGCCGGGCGGGGGTCACCCAAGAGACCCAGTACTTC.